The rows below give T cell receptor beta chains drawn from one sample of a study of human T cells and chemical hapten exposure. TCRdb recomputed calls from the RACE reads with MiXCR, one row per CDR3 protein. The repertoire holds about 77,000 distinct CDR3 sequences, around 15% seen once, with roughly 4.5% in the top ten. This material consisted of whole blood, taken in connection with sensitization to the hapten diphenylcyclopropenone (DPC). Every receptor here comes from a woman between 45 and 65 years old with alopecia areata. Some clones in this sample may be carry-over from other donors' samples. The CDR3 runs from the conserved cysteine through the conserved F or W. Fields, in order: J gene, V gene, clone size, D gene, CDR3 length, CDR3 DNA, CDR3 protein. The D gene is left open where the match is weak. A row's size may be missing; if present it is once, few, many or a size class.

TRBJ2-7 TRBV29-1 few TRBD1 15 TGCAGCGTTAAGACAGGGGGCCGATTGATTTACGAGCAGTACTTC CSVKTGGRLIYEQYF
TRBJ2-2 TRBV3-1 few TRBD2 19 TGTGCCAGCAGCCAATTAGGGGGACTAGCGGGAGAGAACACCGGGGAGCTGTTTTTT CASSQLGGLAGENTGELFF
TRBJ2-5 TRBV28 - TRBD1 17 TGTGCCAGCAGTTTAAGTTTGACAGGGGGCGCGACGAAGACCCAGTACTTC CASSLSLTGGATKTQYF
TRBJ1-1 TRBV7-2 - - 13 TGTGCCAGCAGCTCGACAGTGAACACTGAAGCTTTCTTT CASSSTVNTEAFF
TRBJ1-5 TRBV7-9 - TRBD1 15 TGTGCCAGCAGCCAACAGGGGGCTGGTGATCAGCCCCAGCATTTT CASSQQGAGDQPQHF
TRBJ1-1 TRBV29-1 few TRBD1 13 TGCAGCGTTGGAGGGGGCATGAACACTGAAGCTTTCTTT CSVGGGMNTEAFF
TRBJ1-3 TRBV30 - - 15 TGTGCCTGGACGTTAAGGGGCTCCGCTGGAAACACCATATATTTT CAWTLRGSAGNTIYF
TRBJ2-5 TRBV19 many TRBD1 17 TGTGCCAGTAGCCTTCCTTCCGGCAGGGGGCAAGAAGAGACCCAGTACTTC CASSLPSGRGQEETQYF
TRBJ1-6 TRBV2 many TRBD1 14 TGTGCCAGCAGGAGGGGACAGGGGGATTCACCCCTCCACTTT CASRRGQGDSPLHF
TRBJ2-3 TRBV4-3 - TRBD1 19 TGCGCCAGCAGCCAAGCAACTAGGCAGGGGGCATCAAACACAGATACGCAGTATTTT CASSQATRQGASNTDTQYF
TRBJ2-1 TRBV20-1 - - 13 TGCAGTGCCAGCGATCCCCCTCACAATGAGCAGTTCTTC CSASDPPHNEQFF
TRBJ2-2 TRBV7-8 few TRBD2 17 TGTGCCAGCAGCTCGAACATAGCGGGAGTCAAGACCGGGGAGCTGTTTTTT CASSSNIAGVKTGELFF
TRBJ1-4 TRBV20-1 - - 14 TGCAGTGCTAGAGATTTGAAGCAGTCTGGAAAACTGTTTTTT CSARDLKQSGKLFF
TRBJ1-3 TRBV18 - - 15 TGTGCCAGCTCAGTCGGAACGAGCTCTGGAAACACCATATATTTT CASSVGTSSGNTIYF
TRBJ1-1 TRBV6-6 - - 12 TGTGCCAGCAGCTATCAGGGCCCGGGGGCTTTCTTT CASSYQGPGAFF
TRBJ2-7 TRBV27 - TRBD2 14 TGTGCCAGCAGTTTCGCTAGCGGGAGTTACGAGCAGTACTTC CASSFASGSYEQYF
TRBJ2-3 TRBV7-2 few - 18 TGTGCCAGCAGCTTAGAGGCGCCAGGGGCCGTCTACACAGATACGCAGTATTTT CASSLEAPGAVYTDTQYF
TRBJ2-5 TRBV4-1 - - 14 TGCGCCAGCAGCCAAGGGGACATAGCTGAGACCCAGTACTTC CASSQGDIAETQYF
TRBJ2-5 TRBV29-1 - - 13 TGCAGCGTTGAGGAGGGCGGAGGAAAGACCCAGTACTTC CSVEEGGGKTQYF
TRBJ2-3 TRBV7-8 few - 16 TGTGCCAGCAGCCCTAGGGGGGCTCCCGTGGCAGATACGCAGTATTTT CASSPRGAPVADTQYF